The count of the clone carrying this TCR beta chain is one. The antigen is unknown. The record originates from a study of cytomegalovirus exposure and HLA in healthy donors. PCR involved 60 Vbeta and 13 Jbeta primers. Clones were read by immunoSEQ multiplex PCR, and TCRdb kept only the in-frame ones, dropping some. Altogether 65,000 to 85,000 clones are present, 60% to 80% being singletons, with the ten largest covering 22%. Germline CDR1 reads SNHLY; CDR2 reads FYNNEI. This CDR3 has 17 residues. V dropped 1 base and J dropped 4; count of bases not matched to a gene: 13. Study findings and constraints: It was assumed in the presence/absence analyses that sequencing depth was roughly uniform across donors.

The V and J genes are TRBV2 and TRBJ2-7; TRBD1 agrees at 7 bases. Sequenced: PBMCs. This receptor was identified in a woman aged 35 to 49 in good health and CMV-seropositive. In DNA form, the CDR3 reads TGTGCCAGCAGTGAAGGGCAGGGGGTAAATTCGGGATACGAGCAGTACTTC. Translating gives CASSEGQGVNSGYEQYF. The full variable domain, in which reference TRBV2 and TRBJ2-7 provide the parts outside the CDR3, is EPEVTQTPSHQVTQMGQEVILRCVPISNHLYFYWYRQILGQKVEFLVSFYNNEISEKSEIFDDQFSVERPDGSNFTLKIRSTKLEDSAMYFCASSEGQGVNSGYEQYFGPGTRLTVT.